Following are 17 T cell receptor beta chains from one sample sequenced in a study of blood T cells in healthy people across ages. The use of a sample-barcoded 5' primer and a J-beta primer mix characterized a second PCR of roughly 6 to 11 cycles. MiXCR was run by TCRdb on the 5' RACE reads, yielding one entry per CDR3 protein. The sample has over 950,000 distinct CDR3 sequences, 30% to 40% seen once. Sequencing used blood. These receptors came from a man younger than 30 in good health.

This clonotype has more than one count but fewer than ten. The rearrangement links TRBV6-5 to TRBJ2-5, with a possible D match to TRBD2 (6 bases). V was pared by 0 bases and J by 4 bases, with 9 bases between. The CDR3 contains 14 residues. The germline V gene encodes CDR1 MNHEY and CDR2 SVGAGI. The CDR3 loop is CASSYSVGGETQYF. CDR3 nucleotides: TGTGCCAGCAGTTACTCGGTCGGGGGAGAGACCCAGTACTTC.

This clonotype was recorded a few times. The genes are TRBV5-1 and TRBJ2-2; no clear D. This CDR3 comprises 15 residues. The germline gives CDR1 SGHRS, CDR2 YFSETQ. Trimming took 2 bases from V and 1 from J, leaving 9 bases between them. The CDR3 region is CASSFQKENTGELFF. CDR3 coding DNA: TGCGCCAGCAGCTTCCAGAAAGAGAACACCGGGGAGCTGTTTTTT.

The chain is built from TRBV7-3 and TRBJ2-1; TRBD2 is a possible D gene (6 bases). CDR3 length: 16 residues. Germline lookup yields CDR1 SGHTA and CDR2 FQGTGA. V shed 5 bases and J shed 6 bases, with 20 bases lying between them. Here the CDR3 reads CASSQQFREFTNEQFF. CDR3 coding DNA: TGTGCCAGCAGCCAACAATTTCGGGAGTTCACCAATGAGCAGTTCTTC.

The sample holds a few counts of this clonotype. The CDR3 spells CASSEVVRATDTQYF. The CDR3 DNA sequence: TGTGCCAGCAGTGAAGTTGTCAGGGCGACAGATACGCAGTATTTT. The J gene is TRBJ2-3, the V gene TRBV2, with D tentatively TRBD1 (5 bases). The V end lost 1 base, the J end lost 3 bases, and 11 bases lay between the germline ends. Germline-derived CDR1 and CDR2 are SNHLY and FYNNEI. The CDR3 extends over 15 amino acids.

The chain has TRBV20-1 and TRBJ2-1; tentative D call: TRBD1 (6 bases). V lost 0 bases and J lost 0, with 12 bases in between. The CDR3 length is 16 residues. Germline CDR1 and CDR2: DFQATT and SNEGSKA (reference sequence). The CDR3 DNA reads TGCAGTGCTAGAGAAATGACAGGCAGCTCCTACAATGAGCAGTTCTTC. Amino acid sequence: CSAREMTGSSYNEQFF.

This clonotype was counted only a few times. The rearrangement joins TRBV10-3 to TRBJ2-4, with a possible D match to TRBD1 (5 bases). Germline assignment: CDR1 ENHRY and CDR2 SYGVKD. The germline V and J ends were trimmed by 3 bases and 0 bases, with 12 bases remaining between them. The CDR3 contains 16 residues. CDR3 DNA: TGTGCCATCAGTGAAGGGGTGGGTCTAGCCAAAAACATTCAGTACTTC. This gives the protein CAISEGVGLAKNIQYF.

There are a few counts of this clonotype. V gene TRBV20-1 combines with J gene TRBJ2-1, with 9 bases matching TRBD1. After removal of 0 bases from V and 4 bases from J, the junction contained 4 bases not matched to a gene. Germline V gene data show CDR1 as DFQATT and CDR2 as SNEGSKA (reference sequence). This CDR3 contains 15 residues. CDR3 nucleotides: TGCAGTGCTAGAGATTGGGGGACAGGGTACAATGAGCAGTTCTTC. Translating gives CSARDWGTGYNEQFF.

The rearrangement links TRBV7-7 to TRBJ2-2; D is perhaps TRBD2 (7 bases). The CDR3 totals 16 residues. Trimming cost V 1 base and J 5 bases, with 14 bases left between them. Germline CDR1 and CDR2: SSHAT and FNYEAQ (reference sequence). CDR3 residues: CASSLELRGRTGELFF. CDR3 sequence (DNA): TGTGCCAGCAGCTTAGAATTGCGGGGGCGAACCGGGGAGCTGTTTTTT. The variable domain in full, completed from reference TRBV7-7 and TRBJ2-2, reads GAGVSQSPRYKVTKRGQDVTLRCDPISSHATLYWYQQALGQGPEFLTYFNYEAQPDKSGLPSDRFSAERPEGSISTLTIQRTEQRDSAMYRCASSLELRGRTGELFFGEGSRLTVL.

V gene TRBV20-1 combines with J gene TRBJ1-2; no definite D call. The V end lost 2 bases, the J end lost 3 bases, and 10 bases lay between the germline ends. CDR1 is DFQATT and CDR2 is SNEGSKA in the germline V gene (reference sequence). This CDR3 is built from 13 residues. The CDR3 here is CSARKSQDYGYTF. The CDR3 DNA sequence: TGCAGTGCTAGAAAGAGCCAGGACTATGGCTACACCTTC.

The chain is built from TRBV12-3 or TRBV12-4 and TRBJ2-1, with D hard to call. The DNA end is a closer match to TRBJ2-7, so the J assignment may be wrong. The CDR3 is 11 residues long. Written as DNA, the CDR3 is TGTGCCAGCAGGGCCTACAATGAGCAGTACTTC. It is translated as CASRAYNEQYF.

This clonotype has ten or more counts. This chain uses TRBV6-6 with TRBJ1-2; D possibly corresponds to TRBD1 (6 bases). The CDR3 covers 14 residues. V dropped 0 bases and J dropped 11 bases, with 16 bases sitting between them. Germline V gives CDR1 MNHNY, CDR2 SVGAGI (reference sequence). CDR3 DNA sequence: TGTGCCAGCAGTTACTCACACCCCTTGCAGGGGTACACCTTC. It specifies CASSYSHPLQGYTF.

The rearrangement uses TRBV10-3 and TRBJ2-1; no definite D call. Trimming left V 0 bases short and J 5 bases short, with 2 bases between. This CDR3 has 12 residues. Germline lookup yields CDR1 ENHRY and CDR2 SYGVKD. Here the CDR3 DNA reads TGTGCCATCAGTGAGTCCGACAATGAGCAGTTCTTC. Translated: CAISESDNEQFF.

This clonotype was seen a few times. The rearrangement uses TRBV20-1 and TRBJ2-3; 9 nucleotides align to TRBD2. The V gene's germline CDR1 is DFQATT and CDR2 SNEGSKA (reference sequence). This CDR3 is built from 17 residues. The V gene end was trimmed by 0 bases and the J gene end by 1 base; junction bases not matched to a gene: 8. The CDR3 sequence is CSARDIGVAGGTDTQYF. The CDR3 DNA is TGCAGTGCTAGAGATATCGGAGTAGCGGGGGGCACAGATACGCAGTATTTT.

The chain combines TRBV28 with TRBJ2-1, with D perhaps given as TRBD1 or TRBD2 (6 bases each). V gave up 1 base and J gave up 6 bases, with 13 bases separating them. Germline V gives CDR1 MDHEN, CDR2 SYDVKM. The CDR3 covers 15 residues. DNA of the CDR3: TGTGCCAGCAGTTTATTACCGGGGGCAGCCAATGAGCAGTTCTTC. Encoded protein: CASSLLPGAANEQFF.

The chain combines TRBV6-5 with TRBJ2-3; the D gene is possibly TRBD1 (8 bases). CDR1 is MNHEY, CDR2 SVGAGI, per germline. The length of the CDR3 is 17 residues. Between the trimmed V and J ends, which lost 0 bases and 6 bases, there was a span of 19 bases. The CDR3 DNA is TGTGCCAGCAGTTACTCGCTACAGGGGGGGAGTCGGGATACGCAGTATTTT. This encodes CASSYSLQGGSRDTQYF.

This clonotype was seen many times. An end of the junction does not agree with germline; a read error may underlie this. The CDR3 here is CASSSSGNNEQFF. In DNA form, the CDR3 reads TGTGCCAGCTCCTCGAGCGGGAACAATGAGCAGTTCTTC. The rearrangement joins TRBV5-1 to TRBJ2-1, with TRBD2 identical over 7 bases. Germline loops: CDR1 SGHRS, CDR2 YFSETQ. The CDR3 is 13 residues long.

This chain joins TRBV27 and TRBJ1-6; tentatively, D is TRBD1 (5 bases). The CDR3 spans 15 residues. Per germline, CDR1 MNHEY and CDR2 SMNVEV (reference sequence). Trimming shortened V by 4 bases and J by 4 bases, and 11 bases separated the two germline ends. The CDR3 DNA reads TGTGCCAGCAGTTCCGCGGGACGGTATAATTCACCCCTCCACTTT. This translates into CASSSAGRYNSPLHF.